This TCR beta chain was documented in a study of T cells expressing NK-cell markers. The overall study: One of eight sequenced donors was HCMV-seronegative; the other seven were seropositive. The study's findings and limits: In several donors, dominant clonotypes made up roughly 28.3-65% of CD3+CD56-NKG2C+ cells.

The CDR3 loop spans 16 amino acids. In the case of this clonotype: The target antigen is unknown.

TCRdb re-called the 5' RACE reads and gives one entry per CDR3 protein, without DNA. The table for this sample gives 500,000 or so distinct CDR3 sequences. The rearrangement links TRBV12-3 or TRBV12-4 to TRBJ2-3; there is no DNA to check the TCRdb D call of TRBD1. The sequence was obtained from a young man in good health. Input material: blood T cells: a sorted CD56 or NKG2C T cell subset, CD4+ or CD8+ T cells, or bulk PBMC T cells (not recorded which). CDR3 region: CASRDPGQGFADTQYF.